This T cell receptor beta chain was found in a study of blood T cell repertoires in COVID-19. Profiling relied on immunoSEQ multiplex PCR, and the TCRdb table lists in-frame clones only, not all of them. The sample has under 250,000 clones, 85% to 90% seen once. Patients from Seattle were sampled longitudinally, starting during active infection. CDR3 length equals 14 residues. Germline V gene lookup returns CDR1 MNHEY and CDR2 SMNVEV (reference sequence). J gave up 5 bases and V 3 bases, and 2 bases lay outside the gene matches. The sequence came from a man aged 45-65 years with COVID-19, enrolled during active disease. The chain employs TRBV27 and TRBJ1-4; 8 bases agree with TRBD1. Sequenced input: peripheral blood. In DNA form, the CDR3 reads TGTGCCAGCAGTTTGACAGGGGAGAATGAAAAACTGTTTTTT. It codes for CASSLTGENEKLFF.